These T cell receptor beta chains were read from a single sample in a study of T cells in localized non-small cell lung cancer. Some clones are missing from TCRdb's copy, which holds only in-frame ones; the method was immunoSEQ multiplex PCR. The sample consists of approximately 52,000 clones, roughly 85% of them appearing once. The sample here was peripheral blood, taken before any cancer treatment. Source of these receptors: a male donor at least 60 years old with stage III squamous cell lung carcinoma. Both conserved end residues are trimmed from each CDR3. The order of the fields is V gene, CDR3 protein.

v_call: TRBV18; cdr3_aa: ASSRTLTENDYEQY
v_call: TRBV25-1; cdr3_aa: ASRGDPLGYT
v_call: TRBV18; cdr3_aa: ASSPQGYNQPQH
v_call: TRBV10-3; cdr3_aa: AIRRDRMVDEQF
v_call: TRBV7-2; cdr3_aa: ASSGDRGLYEQY
v_call: TRBV15; cdr3_aa: ATSRSLAEQY
v_call: TRBV18; cdr3_aa: ASSREGIVETQY
v_call: TRBV10-3; cdr3_aa: ATLKGGGGRGTEAF
v_call: TRBV10-3; cdr3_aa: AISESTGRQGGYT
v_call: TRBV29-1; cdr3_aa: SVGGQGEAF
v_call: TRBV6-5; cdr3_aa: ASSSRGSYEQY
v_call: TRBV19; cdr3_aa: ASSPYRANYGYT
v_call: TRBV20-1; cdr3_aa: SARTGGEQY
v_call: TRBV5-1; cdr3_aa: ASSFSQNTGELF
v_call: TRBV2; cdr3_aa: ASRREEETQY
v_call: TRBV19; cdr3_aa: ASSLRDRGRAAKNIQY
v_call: TRBV19; cdr3_aa: ASSIRRSRTEAF
v_call: TRBV20-1; cdr3_aa: SARSGDTQY
v_call: TRBV4-1; cdr3_aa: ASSQVDGHSGNTIY
v_call: TRBV9; cdr3_aa: ASSVADNTGELF
v_call: TRBV28; cdr3_aa: ASSLLGTSGTYEQY
v_call: TRBV7-6; cdr3_aa: AREGACSYNEQF
v_call: TRBV19; cdr3_aa: ASSMGDRKNTEAF
v_call: TRBV30; cdr3_aa: AWSRDYGYT
v_call: TRBV5-1; cdr3_aa: ASSLQGGTFDEQF
v_call: TRBV27; cdr3_aa: ASSLRGGEQPQH
v_call: TRBV11-2; cdr3_aa: ASSSDRGAEAF
v_call: TRBV18; cdr3_aa: ASSPLGTTLETQY
v_call: TRBV11-2; cdr3_aa: ASSFAGYEQY